The source of this T cell receptor (beta chain) is a study of T-cell memory formation after mild COVID-19. Study-wide background: Among the donors, TCR clusters were largely specific to each donor.

cDNA libraries for TCR alpha and TCR beta, carrying sample barcodes and UMIs, came from 5'RACE with constant-segment primers. Using its own MiXCR run on the 5' RACE reads, TCRdb lists one record per CDR3 protein. The table has about 190,000 distinct CDR3 sequences, around 27% seen once. Trimming cost V 4 bases and J 0 bases, with 24 bases left between them. This CDR3 has 19 residues. Germline V gene data show CDR1 as LNHNV and CDR2 as YYDKDF (reference sequence). The V and J genes are TRBV15 and TRBJ1-2; maybe TRBD1 (6 bases). Source material: PBMCs or a T cell subset sorted from them (not recorded which). The receptor comes from an adult woman who had mild COVID-19 (a few samples of this study predate the infection). Cell type and time point are not known. The CDR3 DNA reads TGTGCCACCAGCACGCTGGGGGCAGGTTCATTCTGGGCTAACTATGGCTACACCTTC. The encoded protein is CATSTLGAGSFWANYGYTF.